This TCR beta chain stems from a study of T cells in women clearing cervical HPV infection. As for this clone: The CDR3 end falls 3 residues outside the read, so it is completed with the germline J gene.

In germline, CDR1 is DFQATT, CDR2 SNEGSKA (reference sequence). CDR3 length equals 14 residues. V was clipped by 2 bases and J by 4 bases; unmatched bases: 4. Sequencing was performed with immunoSEQ multiplex PCR; in TCRdb, only in-frame clones are kept and a portion is missing. The sample data list roughly 24,000 clones. J is TRBJ2-7 and V is TRBV20-1, with 11 bases identical to TRBD2. Sample: blood buffy coat. The sequence was obtained from a woman aged 18-70 years with a cervical HPV16 infection that either progressed to CIN3+ or cleared (not recorded which). CDR3 sequence reads: CSARSLAGGYEQYF. CDR3 DNA (partial): TGCAGTGCTAGAAGCCTAGCGGGGGGATACGAG.